This is a list of T cell receptor beta chains from one sample in a study of blood T cell repertoires in COVID-19. Sequencing used immunoSEQ multiplex PCR; TCRdb keeps in-frame clones, though not all of them. The sample shows more than 200,000 clones, 86% of them seen only once. The material sequenced was peripheral blood. These TCRs come from a woman between 50 and 59 years old with COVID-19, enrolled during active disease. Each CDR3 is given with its conserved first and last residue. Each record gives: V gene, J gene, clone size, D gene, CDR3 DNA, CDR3 protein. A D gene is named only where the DNA matches it firmly. Expanded clones are given a class, and other clones once, few, many or no size at all.

TRBV6-1,TRBJ2-2,.,TRBD2,TGTGCCAGCAGTGAAGCGCCGGGCGGGGGGGCCGGCGGGGAGCTGTTTTTT,CASSEAPGGGAGGELFF
TRBV5-6,TRBJ1-1,.,TRBD1,TGTGCCAGCAGCGGAGGGACAGGGACCCGTAACACTGAAGCTTTCTTT,CASSGGTGTRNTEAFF
TRBV28,TRBJ2-5,.,.,TGTGCCAGCAGTCTGGGGGGGCGAGAGACCCAGTACTTC,CASSLGGRETQYF
TRBV6-5,TRBJ1-5,.,TRBD1,TGTGCCAGCAGTCGACAGGGGCGAGGGAATCAGCCCCAGCATTTT,CASSRQGRGNQPQHF
TRBV4-3,TRBJ2-1,.,TRBD1,TGCGCCAGCAGCCAAGAACCTTACGGGACAGGGTACTACTACAATGAGCAGTTCTTC,CASSQEPYGTGYYYNEQFF
TRBV2,TRBJ2-7,.,TRBD1,TGTGCCAGCAGTGAAGCCAAGGCAGGGGGTACCTCCGAGCAGTACTTC,CASSEAKAGGTSEQYF
TRBV11-3,TRBJ2-5,.,TRBD2,TGTGCCAGCAGCCCAGGACTAGCGGGGTTTACCAAAGAGACCCAGTACTTC,CASSPGLAGFTKETQYF
TRBV4-3,TRBJ1-2,.,.,TGCGCCAGCAGCGACTTAGATAGCTATGGCTACACCTTC,CASSDLDSYGYTF
TRBV5-1,TRBJ2-5,.,TRBD2,TGCGCCAGCAGCTTGGCCTCGGCTAGCGGGGTCCAGGGGACCCAGTACTTC,CASSLASASGVQGTQYF
TRBV11-3,TRBJ1-2,.,.,TGTGCCAGCAGCTTTTGGCCTTCCCAAAAGGGCTACACCTTC,CASSFWPSQKGYTF
TRBV19,TRBJ1-4,.,.,TGTGCCAGTAGTATGTTGACGGGGACTAATGAAAAACTGTTTTTT,CASSMLTGTNEKLFF
TRBV10-3,TRBJ1-6,.,.,TGTGCCATCAGTGTATCTGATTCACCCCTCCACTTT,CAISVSDSPLHF
TRBV18,TRBJ2-7,.,TRBD2,TGTGCCAGCTCACCACCGGGGGCGAGCGGGGGGAACTACGAGCAGTACTTC,CASSPPGASGGNYEQYF
TRBV2,TRBJ1-4,.,.,TGTGCCAGCAGTGAAGCTGGGACACCTGGTGAAAAACTGTTTTTT,CASSEAGTPGEKLFF
TRBV7-9,TRBJ1-2,.,TRBD1,TGTGCCAGCAGCTCCAAGCAGGGGGCGCGGTCTGGCTACACCTTC,CASSSKQGARSGYTF
TRBV5-4,TRBJ1-2,.,TRBD1,TGTGCCAGCAGCTTGGAACAACAGGGGATGGATGGCTACACCTTC,CASSLEQQGMDGYTF
TRBV24-1,TRBJ1-5,.,.,TGTGCCACCAGTGATGGTAGAGGTCAGCCCCAGCATTTT,CATSDGRGQPQHF
TRBV9,TRBJ1-1,.,.,TGTGCCAGCAGCGCCCCTGGGGGGGGCATGAACACTGAAGCTTTCTTT,CASSAPGGGMNTEAFF
TRBV29-1,TRBJ2-7,.,.,TGCAGCGTTGAAAAGGAGGCAGCCACGTACTTC,CSVEKEAATYF
TRBV11-3,TRBJ2-7,.,.,TGTGCCAGCAGCCTGACGGACAGCTACGAGCAGTACTTC,CASSLTDSYEQYF
TRBV6-1,TRBJ2-7,.,.,TGTGCCAGTTGGGGCGGCTCCTACGAGCAGTACTTC,CASWGGSYEQYF
TRBV5-5,TRBJ1-3,.,.,TGTGCCAGCAACCCCACCGGTACAGGGAGCGTAAACACCATATATTTT,CASNPTGTGSVNTIYF
TRBV6-5,TRBJ2-5,.,.,TGTGCCAGCAGGGGCGACAGAGCCCAAGAGACCCAGTACTTC,CASRGDRAQETQYF
TRBV2,TRBJ1-2,.,TRBD1,TGTGCCAGCCAGGGATGGACAGGGACATACTATGGCTACACCTTC,CASQGWTGTYYGYTF
TRBV19,TRBJ1-6,once,TRBD1,TGTGCCACCTCGGACAGGGCCACCTATAATTCACCCCTCCACTTT,CATSDRATYNSPLHF
TRBV7-2,TRBJ1-6,.,TRBD1,TGTGCCAGCAGCTCTCATACAGGGGGCGTCTATAATTCACCCCTCCACTTT,CASSSHTGGVYNSPLHF